Detailed here is one T cell receptor (beta chain). This entry belongs to a study of T-cell memory formation after mild COVID-19. As for the study in general: TCR clustering was largely donor specific.

V lost 4 bases and J 3 bases, leaving 28 bases between the germline ends. The CDR3 totals 20 residues. Germline V gene data show CDR1 as LGHDT and CDR2 as YNNKEL (reference sequence). TCRdb ran MiXCR on the 5' RACE reads and lists one entry per CDR3 protein. The table has roughly 560,000 distinct CDR3 sequences, 20% seen once. The chain employs TRBV3-1 and TRBJ2-4; D is ambiguous. The receptor's source is an adult woman who had mild COVID-19 (a few samples of this study predate the infection). Cell type and time point are not known. Input material: PBMCs or a T cell subset sorted from them (not recorded which). CDR3 nucleotides: TGTGCCAGCAGCCCTCGACCCATGGGCAGTCGTGGGTCAGGCAAAAACATTCAGTACTTC. Translating it yields CASSPRPMGSRGSGKNIQYF.